The 10 T cell receptor beta chains below were found in one sample sequenced in a study of control samples from healthy donors and cancer patients. Profiled with immunoSEQ multiplex PCR; TCRdb holds only in-frame clones, not every one. The table lists roughly 150,000 clones, more than 85% of them singletons. Sequencing was performed on blood. All receptors derive from a man in his late teens or twenties in good health.

The J gene is TRBJ2-3, the V gene TRBV28; D unresolved. Trimming removed 6 bases from V and 9 bases from J, with 10 bases in between. Germline V gene data show CDR1 as MDHEN and CDR2 as SYDVKM. CDR3 length: 11 residues. The CDR3 spells CASRLGGTQYF. The CDR3 DNA is TGTGCCAGCAGGTTGGGTGGGACGCAGTATTTT.

The rearrangement joins TRBV28 to TRBJ1-6; D might be TRBD1 (5 bases). The germline gives CDR1 MDHEN, CDR2 SYDVKM. This CDR3 region has 18 residues. Trimming stripped 3 bases from V and 0 bases from J, with 15 bases between. CDR3 sequence: CASSFTVTGGSYNSPLHF. DNA of the CDR3: TGTGCCAGCAGTTTTACAGTCACTGGGGGCTCCTATAATTCACCCCTCCACTTT.

This clone was counted once. The CDR3 DNA sequence: TGTGCCAGCAGCTTAAAGACAGGGTCGGCTGAAGCTTTCTTT. Amino acid sequence: CASSLKTGSAEAFF. The J gene is TRBJ1-1, the V gene TRBV5-4, with 7 bases matching TRBD1. Germline CDR1 reads SGHNT; CDR2 reads YYREEE (reference sequence). V gave up 2 bases and J gave up 6 bases; unmatched junction bases: 7. The CDR3 loop spans 14 amino acids.

The chain recombines TRBV9 with TRBJ2-3; D may be TRBD2 (6 bases). Germline values: CDR1 SGDLS, CDR2 YYNGEE. The CDR3 spans 15 residues. V shed 3 bases and J shed 1 base, with 12 bases lying between them. The CDR3 sequence: CASSGGAARTDTQYF. The CDR3 DNA reads as TGTGCCAGCAGCGGCGGGGCGGCCCGCACAGATACGCAGTATTTT.

The CDR3 DNA reads as TGTGCCAGCAGTTTGATGCCGGGGGCAAAATATGGCTACACCTTC. Translated, it gives CASSLMPGAKYGYTF. The chain recombines TRBV27 with TRBJ1-2, with D perhaps matching TRBD1 (6 bases). V dropped 3 bases and J dropped 5 bases, with 16 bases sitting between them. The CDR3 totals 15 residues. Germline V gene data show CDR1 as MNHEY and CDR2 as SMNVEV (reference sequence).

CDR3 nucleotide sequence: TGTGCCAGCCAAGGGAGTTCCTACAATGAGCAGTTCTTC. Translation: CASQGSSYNEQFF. This rearrangement joins TRBV27 to TRBJ2-1; D possibly corresponds to TRBD2 (5 bases). V was clipped by 8 bases and J by 1 base, with 9 bases between them. CDR1 is MNHEY, CDR2 SMNVEV, per germline (reference sequence). This CDR3 contains 13 residues.

The chain has TRBV5-6 and TRBJ1-5, with D uncertain. In germline, CDR1 is SGHDT, CDR2 YYEEEE. CDR3 length: 14 amino acids. Trimming removed 4 bases at V and 0 bases at J, with 8 bases between. The CDR3 DNA reads TGTGCCAGCAGCATCGCGAGTAGCAATCAGCCCCAGCATTTT. Residues: CASSIASSNQPQHF.

This chain joins TRBV7-2 and TRBJ1-2; maybe TRBD1 (5 bases). The germline V gene has CDR1 SGHTA and CDR2 FQGNSA. With 0 bases removed from V and 8 bases from J, the gap between germline ends came to 16 bases. This CDR3 spans 15 amino acids. The CDR3 protein is CASSLASGRNAGYTF. CDR3 sequence (DNA): TGTGCCAGCAGCTTAGCATCGGGACGGAATGCGGGCTACACCTTC.

This sequence joins TRBV13 and TRBJ1-2; 10 nucleotides match TRBD1. The ends lost 5 bases at V and 2 bases at J; junction bases unmatched: 5. CDR1 and CDR2 from the germline V gene are PRHDT and FYEKMQ (reference sequence). The CDR3 extends over 15 amino acids. The CDR3 reads CASSEGDRGNYGYTF. The CDR3 DNA is TGTGCCAGCAGCGAAGGGGACAGGGGAAACTATGGCTACACCTTC.

This clone was counted once. V gene TRBV19 combines with J gene TRBJ1-2, with 7 bases identical to TRBD1. With V trimmed by 9 bases and J by 2 bases, 9 bases remained unmatched. The CDR3 is made up of 14 amino acids. Germline V gene lookup returns CDR1 LNHDA and CDR2 SQIVND (reference sequence). The CDR3 region has the DNA TGTGCCAGCTCCAGACAGGGCGGCAACTATGGCTACACCTTC. It encodes CASSRQGGNYGYTF. Full variable domain (rest looked up from reference TRBV19 and TRBJ1-2): DGGITQSPKYLFRKEGQNVTLSCEQNLNHDAMYWYRQDPGQGLRLIYYSQIVNDFQKGDIAEGYSVSREKKESFPLTVTSAQKNPTAFYLCASSRQGGNYGYTFGSGTRLTVV.